A single TCR beta chain is shown here with its context. Its antigen is unknown. TRB cDNA was prepared as libraries by UMI-labeled 5' RACE. TCRdb reprocessed the 5' RACE reads and reports one entry per CDR3 protein, with no DNA. In all, the sample yields roughly 80,000 distinct CDR3 sequences. The CDR3 loop spans 13 amino acids. CDR1 is DFQATT and CDR2 is SNEGSKA in the germline V gene (reference sequence). The record originates from a study of CXCR3-negative and CXCR3-positive naive CD8 T cells. On the study more broadly: Roughly 135 million TRB reads were obtained overall (about 1.5 +/- 0.3 million per library).

Triplicate sorts of under 350,000 cells per CD8+ subset. By phenotype, naive CD8+ T cells were CD45RO-CCR7+CD27+CD95-. Study-wide results and limits: Naive cells used TRBV-TRBJ genes in much the same way whether CXCR3-negative or CXCR3-positive; memory cells did not. TRB CDR3 hydrophobicity was greater in CXCR3-positive naive cells than in CXCR3-negative naive cells.

This chain connects TRBV20-1 to TRBJ2-4. The sequence came from a human donor in good health. Some clones in this sample may be carry-over from other donors' samples. The sequenced material came from naive CXCR3+ CD8+ T cells from blood. The subset: CD45RO-CCR7+CD27+CD95- naive CD8+ T cells expressing CXCR3 (TNR3+). CDR3 region: CSARVGAKNIQYF.